The 16 T cell receptor beta chains listed next were all sequenced from one sample in a study of cytomegalovirus exposure and HLA in healthy donors. The study ran its PCR with 60 Vbeta and 13 Jbeta primers. TCRdb's copy holds only in-frame clones and misses some; the assay was immunoSEQ multiplex PCR. Of some 80,000 clones in the sample, around 9.1% were seen once. The sample comprised PBMCs. These receptors were taken from a man aged 55-75 years in good health and CMV-seropositive.

This clone was detected only a few times. V is TRBV10-3 and J is TRBJ2-5; D is unresolved. The CDR3 runs 15 residues. The V end was cut by 2 bases, the J end by 4 bases, with 14 bases between. CDR1 is ENHRY, CDR2 SYGVKD, per germline. In DNA form, the CDR3 reads TGTGCCATCAGTGAGCAAGTCCTAACTCCAGAGACCCAGTACTTC. Its translation is CAISEQVLTPETQYF.

The sample holds a few counts of this clone. V is TRBV28 and J is TRBJ1-5, with 8 bases lining up with TRBD1. After removal of 6 bases from V and 6 bases from J, the junction contained 10 bases not matched to a gene. Looked up from germline, CDR1 is MDHEN and CDR2 is SYDVKM. This CDR3 is built from 15 residues. The CDR3 nucleotides are TGTGCCAGCAGCCTTCGACAGGGGATCCGTCAGCCCCAGCATTTT. Translation gives CASSLRQGIRQPQHF.

This clone was found a few times. CDR3 protein: CAWSRQGVPGGNQPQHF. As DNA, the CDR3 is TGTGCCTGGAGCCGACAGGGGGTTCCAGGGGGTAATCAGCCCCAGCATTTT. The gene calls are TRBV30 and TRBJ1-5; 9 nucleotides agree with TRBD1. The CDR3 extends over 17 amino acids. V dropped 3 bases and J dropped 4; count of bases not matched to a gene: 13. Germline V gene data show CDR1 as GTSNPN and CDR2 as SVGIG (reference sequence).

This clone has a handful of counts. The genes are TRBV7-8 and TRBJ1-2; 7 nucleotides align to TRBD1. The CDR3 is made up of 13 amino acids. Trimming cost V 6 bases and J 4 bases; bases outside gene matches: 5. Germline-derived CDR1 and CDR2 are SGHVS and FQNEAQ. Here the CDR3 DNA reads TGTGCCAGCAGTCGCGGGACAGCCTATGGCTACACCTTC. Amino acid sequence: CASSRGTAYGYTF.

The CDR3 bases are TGTGCCAGCAGCCAAGGGACAGACGGACTAGCGGGGGGGCTAGCCAAAAACATTCAGTACTTC. It is translated as CASSQGTDGLAGGLAKNIQYF. The chain is built from TRBV4-2 and TRBJ2-4; 15 nucleotides match TRBD2. Per the germline V gene, CDR1 is LGHNA and CDR2 is YNFKEQ. The V and J ends lost 1 base and 0 bases, in that order; junction bases with no gene match: 10. The CDR3 is 21 amino acids.

This clone was observed once. The J gene is TRBJ2-7, the V gene TRBV9; possibly TRBD2 for D (6 bases). The V end was cut by 4 bases, the J end by 0 bases, with 11 bases between. Per the germline V gene, CDR1 is SGDLS and CDR2 is YYNGEE. The CDR3 spans 14 residues. The CDR3 nucleotides read TGTGCCAGCAGCCCTCGACTAGTCTCCTACGAGCAGTACTTC. It is translated as CASSPRLVSYEQYF.

This clone was detected only a few times. V is TRBV10-2 and J is TRBJ2-6, with D possibly TRBD2 on 5 matching bases. This CDR3 is 16 amino acids long. The V end was cut by 0 bases, the J end by 4 bases, with 10 bases between. Germline V gene lookup returns CDR1 WSHSY and CDR2 SAAADI. Written as DNA, the CDR3 is TGCGCCAGCAGTGAGTCTGGCGGGCAAGGGGCCAACGTCCTGACTTTC. Its protein is CASSESGGQGANVLTF.

This chain links TRBV7-9 with TRBJ2-1; D is perhaps TRBD2 (6 bases). Germline CDR1 SEHNR, CDR2 FQNEAQ (reference sequence). The CDR3 totals 15 residues. Trimming pared 4 bases from V and 8 bases from J, leaving 18 bases between. This CDR3 is CASSSASGLRDEQFF. The CDR3 nucleotides are TGTGCCAGCAGCTCCGCCAGCGGGCTTCGGGATGAGCAGTTCTTC. The full variable domain, with the rest looked up from reference TRBV7-9 and TRBJ2-1, is DTGVSQNPRHKITKRGQNVTFRCDPISEHNRLYWYRQTLGQGPEFLTYFQNEAQLEKSRLLSDRFSAERPKGSFSTLEIQRTEQGDSAMYLCASSSASGLRDEQFFGPGTRLTVL.

This clone was counted between two and nine times. The chain combines TRBV30 with TRBJ2-5; maybe TRBD2 (6 bases). From germline, CDR1 is GTSNPN and CDR2 SVGIG (reference sequence). The V gene lost 3 bases and the J gene lost 0 bases, with 11 bases spanning the gap. This CDR3 has 14 residues. Here the CDR3 reads CAWSRRGYQETQYF. CDR3 coding DNA: TGTGCCTGGAGCCGTCGGGGGTACCAAGAGACCCAGTACTTC.

The rearrangement uses TRBV10-1 and TRBJ2-3; TRBD2 matches 10 bases. The V and J ends lost 7 bases and 3 bases, in that order; junction bases with no gene match: 7. The CDR3 has 15 amino acids. The V gene's germline CDR1 is WNHNN and CDR2 SYGVQD (reference sequence). DNA for the CDR3: TGCGCCAGCACAGCGGGGGGGCTTTTGACAGATACGCAGTATTTT. It translates to CASTAGGLLTDTQYF.

The rearrangement joins TRBV6-5 to TRBJ1-2, with TRBD1 matching over 7 bases. CDR3 length: 14 amino acids. Germline CDR1 is MNHEY and CDR2 is SVGAGI. V trimming: 5 bases; J trimming: 4 bases; junction bases outside the gene matches: 7. CDR3 sequence: CASSRQGQGYGYTF. CDR3 DNA sequence: TGTGCCAGCAGTAGACAGGGACAAGGCTATGGCTACACCTTC.

This clone has just a few counts. CDR3 amino acids: CASHSTVSGNTIYF. CDR3 nucleotides: TGTGCCAGCCACTCGACAGTCTCTGGAAACACCATATATTTT. The V and J genes are TRBV28 and TRBJ1-3; TRBD1 might be the D (5 bases). The germline CDR1 and CDR2 sequences are MDHEN and SYDVKM. This CDR3 spans 14 amino acids. Trimming removed 8 bases at V and 0 bases at J, with 11 bases between.

The table lists this clone with a few counts. The V gene is TRBV25-1, the J gene TRBJ2-5; 10 bases are a match to TRBD1. J was trimmed by 4 bases and V by 6 bases; bases with no gene match: 5. The CDR3 contains 14 residues. Germline CDR1 reads MGHDK; CDR2 reads SYGVNS. CDR3 coding DNA: TGTGCCAGCAGCCCAAGGACAGGGGGAGAGACCCAGTACTTC. Its protein is CASSPRTGGETQYF.

The chain is built from TRBV28 and TRBJ2-3; 14 bases are a match to TRBD2. Per germline, CDR1 MDHEN and CDR2 SYDVKM. Trimming cost V 7 bases and J 4 bases; bases outside gene matches: 4. The CDR3 totals 15 residues. CDR3 loop: CASIRLAGGADTQYF. The CDR3, as DNA: TGTGCCAGCATTAGACTAGCGGGAGGGGCAGATACGCAGTATTTT.

This clone was observed a handful of times. This chain connects TRBV12-5 to TRBJ1-1, with TRBD1 matching 9 bases. This CDR3 is built from 14 residues. Germline CDR1 is LGHNT and CDR2 is FRNRAP. J lost 2 bases, V lost 7 bases, and 5 bases had no gene match. CDR3 DNA sequence: TGTGCTAGTGCTTCGGGACAGGGAAACACTGAAGCTTTCTTT. This translates into CASASGQGNTEAFF. The full variable domain, with the rest looked up from reference TRBV12-5 and TRBJ1-1, is DARVTQTPRHKVTEMGQEVTMRCQPILGHNTVFWYRQTMMQGLELLAYFRNRAPLDDSGMPKDRFSAEMPDATLATLKIQPSEPRDSAVYFCASASGQGNTEAFFGQGTRLTVV.

V usage is TRBV5-4 and J usage is TRBJ1-1; D is possibly TRBD1 (5 bases). Trimming pared 5 bases from V and 6 bases from J, leaving 20 bases between. The CDR3 is made up of 15 amino acids. Germline assignment: CDR1 SGHNT and CDR2 YYREEE (reference sequence). The CDR3 DNA reads as TGTGCCAGCAGTCGCAACAGAGAAGGGGTCGCTGAAGCTTTCTTT. Residues: CASSRNREGVAEAFF.